A single T cell receptor (beta chain) is shown here with its context. One junction end does not reproduce the germline sequence, and a read error may be involved. In the source study's methods: Reference gene primers were amplified, and this amplification served to estimate nucleated cell counts. Sequencing was performed with immunoSEQ multiplex PCR; in TCRdb, only in-frame clones are kept and a portion is missing. That table is the source of V, J and clone size, and D and trimming were worked out from the DNA. This sample has more than 110,000 clones, with over 75% found just once. The data are from a study of blood T cell repertoires in COVID-19. Study at large: Samples of COVID-19 (acute and convalescent) were obtained from the United States, Italy and Spain. T cells, B-cell-depleted T cells, or PBMCs provided the cDNA or gDNA that served as material.

The clonotype originates from a human donor in a cohort sampled during active COVID-19. Input material: peripheral blood.

The CDR3 is CASSETFQGALGF. The DNA of the CDR3 is TGTGCCAGCAGTGAGACTTTTCAGGGGGCGCTTGGGTTT. The chain links TRBV6-1 to TRBJ1-5; 8 bases line up with TRBD1. The CDR3 is 13 amino acids. CDR1 MNHNS and CDR2 SASEGT come from the germline V gene.